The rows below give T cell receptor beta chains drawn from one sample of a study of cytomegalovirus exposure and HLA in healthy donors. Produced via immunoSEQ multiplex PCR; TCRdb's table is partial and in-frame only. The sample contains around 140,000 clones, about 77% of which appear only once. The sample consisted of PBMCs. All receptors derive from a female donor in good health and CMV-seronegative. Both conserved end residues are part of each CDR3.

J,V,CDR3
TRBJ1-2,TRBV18,CASSPFRQGALDYGYTF
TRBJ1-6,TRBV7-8,CASSLAMAANNSPLHF
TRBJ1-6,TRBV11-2,CASSPPTVLPLHF
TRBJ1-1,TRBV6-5,CASSLGTAYTEAFF
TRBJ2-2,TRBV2,CASSTGTDLTGELFF
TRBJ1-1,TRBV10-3,CAIVGTRNTEAFF
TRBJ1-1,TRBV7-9,CASSPKDQVEAFF
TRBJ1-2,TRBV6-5,CASSRLLSDGYTF
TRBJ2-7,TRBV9,CASSEGLAVTYEQYF
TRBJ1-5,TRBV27,CASSGTVNQPQHF
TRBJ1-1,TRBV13,CASSLGGGLEAFF
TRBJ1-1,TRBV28,CASSFESMNTEAFF
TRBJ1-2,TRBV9,CASSPQTGVDLQDYGYTF
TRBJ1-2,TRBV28,CASSPPGQRMLVYGYTF
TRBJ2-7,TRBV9,CASSVGITTDEQYF
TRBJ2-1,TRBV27,CASRTGTSGAYNEQFF
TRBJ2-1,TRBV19,CASSPGTGGGDEQFF
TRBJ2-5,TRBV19,CASSLLGETQYF
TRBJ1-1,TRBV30,CAGGFAEAFF
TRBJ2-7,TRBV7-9,CAGRGQDTYEQYF
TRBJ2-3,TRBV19,CASSLRVRDTQYF
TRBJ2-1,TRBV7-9,CASSHRAGDVNEQFF
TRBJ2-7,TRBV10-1,CASSESSGSSYEQYF